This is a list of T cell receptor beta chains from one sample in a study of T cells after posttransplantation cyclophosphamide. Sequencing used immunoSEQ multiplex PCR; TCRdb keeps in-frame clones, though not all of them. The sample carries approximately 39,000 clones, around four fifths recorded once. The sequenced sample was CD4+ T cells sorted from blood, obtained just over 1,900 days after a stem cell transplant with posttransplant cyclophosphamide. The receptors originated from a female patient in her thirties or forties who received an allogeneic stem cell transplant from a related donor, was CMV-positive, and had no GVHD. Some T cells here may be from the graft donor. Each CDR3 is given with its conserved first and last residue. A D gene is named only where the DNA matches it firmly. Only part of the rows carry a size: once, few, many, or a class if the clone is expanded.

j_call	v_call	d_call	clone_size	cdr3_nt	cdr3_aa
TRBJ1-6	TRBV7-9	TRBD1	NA	TGTGCCAGCAGCAAAGCTGGGACAGGGGATAATTCACCCCTCCACTTT	CASSKAGTGDNSPLHF
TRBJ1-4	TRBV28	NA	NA	TGTGCCAGCAGTTCCCAGGGTCTGAGGGAAAAACTGTTTTTT	CASSSQGLREKLFF
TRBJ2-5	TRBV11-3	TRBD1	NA	TGTGCCAGCAGCGACAGGACAGGGGTAGGGGAGACCCAGTACTTC	CASSDRTGVGETQYF
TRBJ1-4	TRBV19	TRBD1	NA	TGTGCCAGTAGTATAGCCGGGACAGGGAATGAAAAACTGTTTTTT	CASSIAGTGNEKLFF
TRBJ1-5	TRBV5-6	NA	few	TGTGCCAGCAGCTTGCCAGGGGAACAGCCCCAGCATTTT	CASSLPGEQPQHF
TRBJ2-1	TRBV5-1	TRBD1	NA	TGCGCCAGCAGCTTGGCGCCGGGACAGGGTTCGGAGAGTGAGCAGTTCTTC	CASSLAPGQGSESEQFF
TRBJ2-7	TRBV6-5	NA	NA	TGTGCCAGCAGTTACTCGGGACAAAGGGGATACGAGCAGTACTTC	CASSYSGQRGYEQYF
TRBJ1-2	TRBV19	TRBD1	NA	TGTGCCAGTACCTCTCAAGCAGGGGGAAATGGCTACACCTTC	CASTSQAGGNGYTF
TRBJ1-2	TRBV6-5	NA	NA	TGTGCCAGCAGCCCCCTCGGGGTCGACTATGGCTACACCTTC	CASSPLGVDYGYTF
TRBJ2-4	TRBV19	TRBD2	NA	TGTGCCAGTAGCCTTACTAGCGGGGGGGCCAAAAACATTCAGTACTTC	CASSLTSGGAKNIQYF
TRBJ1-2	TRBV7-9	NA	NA	TGTGCCAGCAATACCGGGTCCTCCTATGGCTACACCTTC	CASNTGSSYGYTF
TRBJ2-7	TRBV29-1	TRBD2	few	TGCAGCGCCCGAGGCGGGGGAACTCAGTACTTC	CSARGGGTQYF
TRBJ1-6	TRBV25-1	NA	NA	TGTGCCAGCAGTGAATGGGGGCAAAATTCACCCCTCCACTTT	CASSEWGQNSPLHF
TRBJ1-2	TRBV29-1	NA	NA	TGCAGCGTTGAGCGGGGGACCTATGGCTACACCTTC	CSVERGTYGYTF
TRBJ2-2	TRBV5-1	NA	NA	TGCGCCAGCAGCCCGGGTCCCACCGGGGAGCTGTTTTTT	CASSPGPTGELFF
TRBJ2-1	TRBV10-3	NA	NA	TGTGCCATCAGTGGGACGGCGGGCAGGCGAAACAATGAGCAGTTCTTC	CAISGTAGRRNNEQFF
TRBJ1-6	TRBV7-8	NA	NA	TGTGCCAGCAGCTTGTCCCGGAGCTCCTATAATTCACCCCTCCACTTT	CASSLSRSSYNSPLHF
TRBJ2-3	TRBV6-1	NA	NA	TGTGCCAGCAGTTCACTTCGGGCAGATACGCAGTATTTT	CASSSLRADTQYF
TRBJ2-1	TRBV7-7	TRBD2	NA	TGTGCTAGCAGCTCCGGTCGGCGGGGGGCTGACAATGAGCAGTTCTTC	CASSSGRRGADNEQFF
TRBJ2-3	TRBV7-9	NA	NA	TGTGCCAGCAGCTTTAGGAGCGGACTCACAGATACGCAGTATTTT	CASSFRSGLTDTQYF
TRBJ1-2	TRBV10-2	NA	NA	TGCGCCAGCAGTGAGGATCCAGGGGATTCCTATGGCTACACCTTC	CASSEDPGDSYGYTF
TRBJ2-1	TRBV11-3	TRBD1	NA	TGTGCCAGCAGCCCTGGGACAGGGGGATCCTACAATGAGCAGTTCTTC	CASSPGTGGSYNEQFF
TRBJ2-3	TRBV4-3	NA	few	TGCGCCAGCAGCCAAGAGGGGGCCACAGATACGCAGTATTTT	CASSQEGATDTQYF
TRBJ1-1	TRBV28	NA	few	TGTGCCAGCAGTGAATGGGAGATGAACACTGAAGCTTTCTTT	CASSEWEMNTEAFF
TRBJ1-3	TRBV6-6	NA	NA	TGTGCCAGCAGTCGCTCTGCGGGAACGGCTGGAAACACCATATATTTT	CASSRSAGTAGNTIYF
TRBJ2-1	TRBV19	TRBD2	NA	TGTGCCAGTAGTAGGGGGGGTACCCCCTACAATGAGCAGTTCTTC	CASSRGGTPYNEQFF
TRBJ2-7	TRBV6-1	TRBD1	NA	TGTGCCAGCAGTTTACAGGGACAGAGCTACGAGCAGTACTTC	CASSLQGQSYEQYF
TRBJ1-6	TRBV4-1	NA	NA	TGCGCCAGCAGCCAACTCCCAGGGATTGTTAATTCACCCCTCCACTTT	CASSQLPGIVNSPLHF
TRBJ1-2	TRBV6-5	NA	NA	TGTGCCAGCAGATTTGACAGCCACCTTGGCTACACCTTC	CASRFDSHLGYTF
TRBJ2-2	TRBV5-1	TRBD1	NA	TGCGCCAGCAGCCCGAGTGTAACGGGACAGGGTAAGACCGGGGAGCTGTTTTTT	CASSPSVTGQGKTGELFF
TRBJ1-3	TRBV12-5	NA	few	TGTGCTAGTGGTTTGGAGGACAGCGGCATATATTTT	CASGLEDSGIYF
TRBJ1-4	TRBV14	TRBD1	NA	TGTGCCAGCAGCCCGCCGCGGACAGGGAACGAAAAACTGTTTTTT	CASSPPRTGNEKLFF
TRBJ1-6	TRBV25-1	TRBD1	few	TGTGCCAGCAGGACACAGGGGCTTGATTCACCCCTCCACTTT	CASRTQGLDSPLHF
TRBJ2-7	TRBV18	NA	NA	TGTGCCAGCTCTCCAAAGGGGGACGAGCAGTACTTC	CASSPKGDEQYF
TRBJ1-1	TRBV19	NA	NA	TGTGCCAGTAGTATAACGGGGGCTTTCTTT	CASSITGAFF
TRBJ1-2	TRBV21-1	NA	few	TGTGCCAGCAGCAAAGCAAGTGGACAGAACTATGGCTACACCTTC	CASSKASGQNYGYTF
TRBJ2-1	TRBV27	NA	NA	TGTGCCAGCAGAGCCGGGACATTGTACAATGAGCAGTTCTTC	CASRAGTLYNEQFF
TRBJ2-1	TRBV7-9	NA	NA	TGTGCCAGCAGCTTAACAAGGGATAGGGGTAACGTTGAGCAGTTCTTC	CASSLTRDRGNVEQFF
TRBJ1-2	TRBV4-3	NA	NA	TGCGCCAGCAGCCAAGAGAGGGGGGCGGGAGGTGGCTACACCTTC	CASSQERGAGGGYTF
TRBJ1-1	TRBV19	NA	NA	TGTGCCAGTAGCACCGGAGGGAGGGGGGAAAACACTGAAGCTTTCTTT	CASSTGGRGENTEAFF
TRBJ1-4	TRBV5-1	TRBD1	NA	TGCGCCAGCAGCTTGGTTCCCGGGACAGGAGCCTTGGACGAAAAACTGTTTTTT	CASSLVPGTGALDEKLFF
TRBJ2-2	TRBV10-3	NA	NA	TGTGCCATCTCAGCGAACACCGGGGAGCTGTTTTTT	CAISANTGELFF
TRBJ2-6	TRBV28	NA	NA	TGTGCCAGCAGTGAAACAGCCCCCTATGGGGCCAACGTCCTGACTTTC	CASSETAPYGANVLTF
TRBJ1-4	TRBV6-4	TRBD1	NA	TGTGCCAGCAGTGAGTCCGGGACAGGGGTCGAAAAACTGTTTTTT	CASSESGTGVEKLFF
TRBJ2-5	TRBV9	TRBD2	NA	TGTGCCAGCAGCCTCAGCGGGGGCCCAAGAAGAGAGACCCAGTACTTC	CASSLSGGPRRETQYF
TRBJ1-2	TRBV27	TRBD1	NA	TGTGCCAGCAGGACCCCGGGAGGGGACAGGGGGCCAGCTAACTATGGCTACACCTTC	CASRTPGGDRGPANYGYTF